This record looks at one T cell receptor (beta chain) sequence and its context. The method was immunoSEQ multiplex PCR; TCRdb's version includes in-frame clones alone and lacks a portion of them. The sample gives some 15,000 clones, about 68% of which show up once; roughly 27% is in the top ten. This specimen comes from a study of sequential checkpoint blockade in melanoma. Germline trimming cut 2 bases from V and 0 bases from J; bases unmatched to any gene: 0. The CDR3 runs 15 residues. The germline gives CDR1 MNHNS, CDR2 SASEGT. Treatment described: randomized to nivolumab then ipilimumab (arm A) or the reverse (arm B).

The chain carries TRBV6-1 and TRBJ2-3; 9 bases map to TRBD2. This sample comprised CD8+ T cells sorted from blood (inferred from file names), obtained from a patient given nivolumab and ipilimumab in sequence. The sequence was collected from a human donor with melanoma. The CDR3 loop is CASSELAGSTDTQYF. DNA for the CDR3: TGTGCCAGCAGTGAACTAGCGGGGAGCACAGATACGCAGTATTTT.